The 15 T cell receptor beta chains below were found in one sample sequenced in a study of shared clonotypes between healthy human individuals. Sequencing was performed with immunoSEQ multiplex PCR; in TCRdb, only in-frame clones are kept and a portion is missing. This sample carries about 580,000 clones, roughly 98% of them seen once, and the ten largest clones take 0.3%. CD45RO negativity and positive selection for CCR7 defined naive CD8 cells, a population that excluded terminally differentiated effector memory CD45RA+ cells. Sequencing was performed on naive CD8+ T cells sorted from blood. These receptors all stem from a man aged 25-45 years in good health.

CDR3 coding DNA: TGTGCCAGCAGCCAGGGCTTCGACGAGCAGTACTTC. Translation: CASSQGFDEQYF. The chain joins TRBV14 to TRBJ2-7, with no clear D. V lost 3 bases and J lost 5, with 8 bases in between. The CDR3 runs to 12 residues. CDR1 and CDR2 (germline): SGHDN, FVKESK.

The chain carries TRBV13 and TRBJ2-1; 11 nucleotides match TRBD2. Germline CDR1 is PRHDT and CDR2 is FYEKMQ (reference sequence). The length of the CDR3 is 16 residues. Losses at the gene ends were 4 bases for V and 8 bases for J; bases not matched to a gene: 10. Here the CDR3 DNA reads TGTGCCAGCAGCTCAACCCGCACTAGCGGGAGCTATGAGCAGTTCTTC. It encodes CASSSTRTSGSYEQFF. Filled out from reference TRBV13 and TRBJ2-1, the complete variable domain reads AAGVIQSPRHLIKEKRETATLKCYPIPRHDTVYWYQQGPGQDPQFLISFYEKMQSDKGSIPDRFSAQQFSDYHSELNMSSLELGDSALYFCASSSTRTSGSYEQFFGPGTRLTVL.

The chain employs TRBV28 and TRBJ1-1, with D maybe TRBD1 (5 bases). The germline CDR1 and CDR2 sequences are MDHEN and SYDVKM. The CDR3 is 10 amino acids. Trimming took 8 bases from V and 8 from J, leaving 9 bases between them. The chain's CDR3 is CASGRDEAFF. The CDR3 DNA follows: TGTGCCAGCGGCCGGGACGAAGCTTTCTTT.

This sequence joins TRBV27 and TRBJ2-2, with D unresolved. V was pared by 4 bases and J by 4 bases, with 7 bases between. The CDR3 is 13 amino acids. The germline V gene has CDR1 MNHEY and CDR2 SMNVEV (reference sequence). In DNA form, the CDR3 reads TGTGCCAGCAGTTGGTCTGCCACCGGGGAGCTGTTTTTT. This encodes CASSWSATGELFF.

The V gene is TRBV5-4, the J gene TRBJ1-1, with no clear D. This CDR3 has 13 amino acids. V lost 2 bases, J lost 5 bases, and 10 bases lay in between. Germline V gene lookup returns CDR1 SGHNT and CDR2 YYREEE (reference sequence). The CDR3 protein is CASSFGRGTEAFF. DNA for the CDR3: TGTGCCAGCAGCTTCGGTAGAGGGACTGAAGCTTTCTTT.

As to this clone: This CDR3 is also generated by other DNA sequences in the sample. The V and J genes are TRBV28 and TRBJ2-1; D remains unclear. V lost 9 bases to trimming and J lost 0 bases, with 3 bases between them. The CDR3 has 11 amino acids. Germline lookup yields CDR1 MDHEN and CDR2 SYDVKM. DNA for the CDR3: TGTGCCAGTAGCTCCTACAATGAGCAGTTCTTC. It yields the protein CASSSYNEQFF.

CDR3 nucleotides: TGTGCCAGCAGTTCATCCGGGACTACTTTTTCATATACGCAGTATTTT. Its protein product is CASSSSGTTFSYTQYF. The chain joins TRBV6-5 to TRBJ2-3; 7 bases match TRBD2. The CDR3 is 16 residues long. V dropped 4 bases and J dropped 7; count of bases not matched to a gene: 14. The V gene's germline CDR1 is MNHEY and CDR2 SVGAGI.

The chain links TRBV4-1 to TRBJ2-7; tentative D call: TRBD2 (5 bases). The germline V gene has CDR1 MGHRA and CDR2 YSYEKL. This CDR3 region has 16 residues. V shed 3 bases and J shed 7 bases, with 22 bases lying between them. CDR3 nucleotide sequence: TGCGCCAGCAGCCAGGCATTCGAGGGTCCCCTCTTGGAGCAGTACTTC. Translating gives CASSQAFEGPLLEQYF.

This chain uses TRBV9 with TRBJ2-3; 7 bases map to TRBD1. The CDR3 sequence is 16 residues long. The germline CDR1 and CDR2 sequences are SGDLS and YYNGEE. The junction had 10 bases not matched to a gene; V was cut back by 4 bases and J by 2 bases. The CDR3 bases are TGTGCCAGCAGCCCCACCTCCGGGACAGACACAGATACGCAGTATTTT. Its protein product is CASSPTSGTDTDTQYF.

V usage is TRBV5-1 and J usage is TRBJ2-1; 9 bases agree with TRBD2. Trimming removed 3 bases from V and 0 bases from J; junction bases left unmatched: 13. CDR3 size: 19 residues. The germline CDR1 and CDR2 sequences are SGHRS and YFSETQ. CDR3 DNA: TGCGCCAGCAGCTCCGGCGGCGGGAGGGCACCAAGCTCCTACAATGAGCAGTTCTTC. This codes for CASSSGGGRAPSSYNEQFF.

CDR3 coding DNA: TGCAGTAGTTCTGGCGCTTACAATGAGCAGTTCTTC. The encoded protein is CSSSGAYNEQFF. The gene calls are TRBV29-1 and TRBJ2-1; unclear D gene. Germline CDR1 is SQVTM and CDR2 is ANQGSEA. The CDR3 extends over 12 amino acids.

The rearrangement joins TRBV14 to TRBJ2-7, with D perhaps given as TRBD1 or TRBD2 (7 bases each). Germline CDR1 is SGHDN and CDR2 is FVKESK. This CDR3 spans 14 amino acids. V was clipped by 2 bases and J by 2 bases, with 10 bases between them. The CDR3 nucleotides are TGTGCCAGCAGCCAACAGGGGGGGACCTACGAGCAGTACTTC. This encodes CASSQQGGTYEQYF.

CDR3 sequence: CASSLAETDTQYF. CDR3 in DNA: TGCGCCAGCAGCTTGGCCGAGACAGATACGCAGTATTTT. This sequence joins TRBV5-1 and TRBJ2-3; D is undetermined. Deletions cut 0 bases from V and 3 bases from J, with 5 bases between. CDR3 size: 13 residues. Germline CDR1 SGHRS, CDR2 YFSETQ.

This clone was observed a single time. The chain employs TRBV6-1 and TRBJ2-1, with TRBD1 matching 7 bases. Germline V gene data show CDR1 as MNHNS and CDR2 as SASEGT. The CDR3 runs 16 residues. J gave up 8 bases and V 2 bases, and 12 bases lay outside the gene matches. This CDR3 reads CASSEQLRQGVDEQFF. The CDR3 DNA follows: TGTGCCAGCAGTGAACAACTTAGGCAGGGGGTGGATGAGCAGTTCTTC.

With respect to this clone: In the same sample, other DNA sequences code for this CDR3. This chain uses TRBV7-9 with TRBJ2-7, with D tentatively TRBD1 (5 bases). Per germline, CDR1 SEHNR and CDR2 FQNEAQ (reference sequence). Trimming took 6 bases from V and 0 from J, leaving 6 bases between them. The CDR3 length is 12 residues. The CDR3 protein is CASSDSSYEQYF. CDR3 DNA: TGTGCCAGCAGTGACAGCTCCTACGAGCAGTACTTC.